The entry below describes one T cell receptor (beta chain). The antigen is unknown. Sequencing used cDNA as its template, made by extracting RNA and reverse transcribing it. Sequenced by immunoSEQ multiplex PCR; TCRdb stores in-frame clones only, minus some. The sample includes about 90,000 clones, 44% of them seen just once. The CDR3 is made up of 10 amino acids. Germline values: CDR1 SGHTA, CDR2 FQGNSA. V was pared by 6 bases and J by 9 bases, with 6 bases between. The sample comes from a study of CD8+ T cells in alopecia areata. Study information: Twice daily, treated patients received 5 to 10 mg of oral tofacitinib.

Regarding treatment: oral pan-JAK inhibitor, 5-10 mg twice daily. Those with alopecia areata gave lesional scalp punch biopsies and peripheral blood. Regarding the study as a whole: Clonality in lesional scalp, especially alopecia totalis/universalis, exceeded that of normal scalp. Numerous expanded lesional clones remained in scalp and blood during tofacitinib.

This chain joins TRBV7-2 and TRBJ2-1, with D perhaps TRBD2 (5 bases). Sample: CD8+ T cells sorted from blood, taken at week 24, from a patient treated with tofacitinib. The TCR sequence derives from a human donor with alopecia areata. DNA of the CDR3: TGTGCCAGCAGTGGAGGTGAGCAGTTCTTC. This encodes CASSGGEQFF.